In its sample, the clone carrying this TCR beta chain was seen once. The data belong to a study of cytomegalovirus exposure and HLA in healthy donors. This CDR3 comprises 16 residues. Germline CDR1 is MNHEY and CDR2 is SMNVEV (reference sequence). V lost 6 bases and J lost 8; bases outside the gene matches: 11. Donors were ostensibly healthy at sampling, although undocumented immune exposures were probable. It was with 60 Vbeta and 13 Jbeta primers that the PCR ran. Here immunoSEQ multiplex PCR was the method, and the copy in TCRdb shows in-frame clones only, minus some. The sample lists roughly 130,000 clones; roughly 70% were seen once.

The sequence came from a middle-aged man in good health and CMV-seropositive. Material for sequencing was PBMCs. This chain uses TRBV27 with TRBJ2-2, with 11 bases fitting TRBD2. The DNA for the CDR3 is TGTGCCAGCAGAAGGAGGATAGCGGGGGGGGTTGGGGAGCTGTTTTTT. Its protein product is CASRRRIAGGVGELFF.